This T cell receptor beta chain was observed in a study of cytomegalovirus exposure and HLA in healthy donors. The wider study: A preliminary data release comprised 91 million or so unique TCRs obtained from HLA-typed donors. Study findings and constraints: A missense DCLRE1C variant was associated with V- and J-gene trimming of TCR beta chains in a later analysis, and an independent cohort replicated the association.

For this clone: Its antigen is unidentified.

Germline lookup yields CDR1 MNHEY and CDR2 SMNVEV (reference sequence). The CDR3 has 13 amino acids. With 8 bases clipped from V and 2 bases from J, the junction kept 3 bases outside the gene matches. Both 60 Vbeta primers and 13 Jbeta primers went into the PCR. Clones were read by immunoSEQ multiplex PCR, and TCRdb kept only the in-frame ones, dropping some. The table records 75,000 to 95,000 clones, roughly 67% of them present only once. The chain has TRBV27 and TRBJ1-1, with 9 bases identical to TRBD1. Material: PBMCs. The receptor was isolated from a woman between 45 and 60 years old in good health and CMV-seropositive. The CDR3 region is CASSDRGNTEAFF. CDR3 DNA sequence: TGTGCCAGCTCGGACAGGGGCAACACTGAAGCTTTCTTT.